The 21 T cell receptor beta chains below all came from one sample that was sequenced in a study of radiation and T cells in renal cell carcinoma. The time point is: blood 4 weeks post-SBRT, at nephrectomy. Treatment denoted: 15 Gy SBRT to primary tumor, nephrectomy 4 weeks later. Assay: immunoSEQ multiplex PCR; the TCRdb copy retains only in-frame clones and omits some. In the table there are under 100,000 clones, roughly 88% of which are singletons. The sample here was blood, taken from a patient whose treatment included radiotherapy and nephrectomy. The receptors here all came from a man in his fifties or sixties with renal cell carcinoma.

Here the CDR3 DNA reads TGTGCCAGCAGCCAGGGCCCTCGGGTCGACTATGGCTACACCTTC. The encoded protein is CASSQGPRVDYGYTF. The V gene is TRBV4-2, the J gene TRBJ1-2; D gene uncertain. Germline CDR1 LGHNA, CDR2 YNFKEQ. V lost 3 bases and J 3 bases, leaving 14 bases between the germline ends. The CDR3 spans 15 residues.

This chain links TRBV2 with TRBJ2-2; D not certain. V lost 7 bases and J 4 bases, leaving 7 bases between the germline ends. The CDR3 consists of 12 residues. CDR1 SNHLY and CDR2 FYNNEI come from the germline V gene. CDR3 protein: CASKMGTGELFF. For the CDR3, the DNA is TGTGCCAGCAAAATGGGCACCGGGGAGCTGTTTTTT.

The gene calls are TRBV19 and TRBJ2-2; no firm D call. In germline, CDR1 is LNHDA, CDR2 SQIVND (reference sequence). This CDR3 is 14 amino acids long. Trimming removed 6 bases from V and 2 bases from J, with 10 bases in between. CDR3 residues: CASSAVHNTGELFF. The DNA for the CDR3 is TGTGCCAGTAGCGCGGTCCATAACACCGGGGAGCTGTTTTTT.

This rearrangement joins TRBV5-4 to TRBJ2-7, with 10 bases that match TRBD1. This CDR3 is 14 amino acids long. Germline values: CDR1 SGHNT, CDR2 YYREEE (reference sequence). The V and J ends lost 2 bases and 5 bases, in that order; junction bases with no gene match: 4. In DNA, the CDR3 is TGTGCCAGCAGCTTTGACAGGGGGCGGAACGAGCAGTACTTC. This encodes CASSFDRGRNEQYF. The full variable domain, completed using reference TRBV5-4 and TRBJ2-7, is ETGVTQSPTHLIKTRGQQVTLRCSSQSGHNTVSWYQQALGQGPQFIFQYYREEENGRGNFPPRFSGLQFPNYSSELNVNALELDDSALYLCASSFDRGRNEQYFGPGTRLTVT.

As concerns this clone: Other DNA variants within this sample encode the same CDR3. The chain is built from TRBV19 and TRBJ2-1, with a weak D call TRBD2 (6 bases). Germline V gives CDR1 LNHDA, CDR2 SQIVND (reference sequence). This CDR3 spans 14 amino acids. V was trimmed by 4 bases and J by 5 bases, leaving 12 bases between them. The CDR3 DNA reads as TGTGCCAGTAGTACCCCGGGACTTCACAATGAGCAGTTCTTC. Protein: CASSTPGLHNEQFF.

The table lists this clone with a few counts. The chain is built from TRBV5-4 and TRBJ2-7; a weak D match, TRBD2 (6 bases). Germline V gives CDR1 SGHNT, CDR2 YYREEE (reference sequence). The CDR3 loop spans 13 amino acids. With 1 base removed from V and 3 bases from J, the gap between germline ends came to 8 bases. CDR3 amino acids: CASSLFGSYEQYF. DNA of the CDR3: TGTGCCAGCAGCTTGTTCGGGAGCTACGAGCAGTACTTC.

In this sample, this clone turned up a few times. J is TRBJ2-5 and V is TRBV19; 8 bases agree with TRBD1. The CDR3 is 18 amino acids. In germline, CDR1 is LNHDA, CDR2 SQIVND (reference sequence). V lost 5 bases and J lost 3; bases outside the gene matches: 17. The CDR3 coding sequence is TGTGCCAGTAGTCAGGGGGTTTGGCGACAGGGGCGGGAAGAGACCCAGTACTTC. Its protein product is CASSQGVWRQGREETQYF.

J is TRBJ2-3 and V is TRBV2, with 8 bases lining up with TRBD2. Trimming cost V 9 bases and J 2 bases; bases outside gene matches: 1. The V gene's germline CDR1 is SNHLY and CDR2 FYNNEI. This CDR3 comprises 12 residues. The CDR3 loop reads CASSGNTDTQYF. The CDR3 coding sequence is TGTGCCAGTAGCGGGAACACAGATACGCAGTATTTT.

The J gene is TRBJ2-5, the V gene TRBV25-1; D unclear. This CDR3 is 11 amino acids long. In germline, CDR1 is MGHDK, CDR2 SYGVNS. With 6 bases removed from V and 5 bases from J, the gap between germline ends came to 7 bases. The CDR3 loop reads CASRTLETQYF. CDR3 bases: TGTGCCAGCAGGACGCTGGAGACCCAGTACTTC.

This clone was picked up one time. The chain recombines TRBV19 with TRBJ2-2; 8 bases line up with TRBD2. The length of the CDR3 is 16 residues. Germline V gives CDR1 LNHDA, CDR2 SQIVND (reference sequence). V shed 3 bases, J shed 1 base, and the junction held 4 bases outside the gene matches. The CDR3 DNA follows: TGTGCCAGTAGTATGCCGGGGGGGCTGAACACCGGGGAGCTGTTTTTT. Amino acids: CASSMPGGLNTGELFF.

In this sample, this clone turned up a few times. The chain has TRBV19 and TRBJ1-1; no reliable D call. The CDR3 extends over 13 amino acids. Germline CDR1 reads LNHDA; CDR2 reads SQIVND (reference sequence). V lost 4 bases and J lost 1, with 7 bases in between. The CDR3 DNA is TGTGCCAGTAGTAGACCCAGGAACACTGAAGCTTTCTTT. Translated, it gives CASSRPRNTEAFF.

V gene TRBV5-1 combines with J gene TRBJ2-3; no reliable D call. This CDR3 is 14 amino acids long. With 3 bases removed from V and 4 bases from J, the gap between germline ends came to 12 bases. Per germline, CDR1 SGHRS and CDR2 YFSETQ. This chain's CDR3 is CASSSLPGADTQYF. In DNA, the CDR3 is TGCGCCAGCAGCTCCTTGCCTGGCGCAGATACGCAGTATTTT. Looking up the rest from reference TRBV5-1 and TRBJ2-3 gives the full variable domain: KAGVTQTPRYLIKTRGQQVTLSCSPISGHRSVSWYQQTPGQGLQFLFEYFSETQRNKGNFPGRFSGRQFSNSRSEMNVSTLELGDSALYLCASSSLPGADTQYFGPGTRLTVL.

J is TRBJ2-7 and V is TRBV7-2, with 8 bases matching TRBD1. Trimming cost V 5 bases and J 7 bases; bases outside gene matches: 10. Germline V gene sequence: CDR1 SGHTA, CDR2 FQGNSA. There are 14 residues in the CDR3. The CDR3 coding sequence is TGTGCCAGCAGCCCTCGTCAGGGGGCGGGAGAGCAGTACTTC. Its translation is CASSPRQGAGEQYF.

Of note for this clone: The same CDR3 arises from other DNA sequences in this sample as well. This chain links TRBV18 with TRBJ2-5; D perhaps matches TRBD1 (5 bases). V lost 0 bases and J lost 5, with 10 bases in between. Per germline, CDR1 KGHSH and CDR2 LQKENI. The CDR3 has 14 residues. The CDR3 reads CASSPPSGWETQYF. The CDR3 coding sequence is TGTGCCAGCTCACCACCATCAGGGTGGGAGACCCAGTACTTC.

The chain is built from TRBV27 and TRBJ1-1; tentative D call: TRBD1 (6 bases). Germline loops: CDR1 MNHEY, CDR2 SMNVEV (reference sequence). The CDR3 spans 16 residues. Trimming pared 5 bases from V and 5 bases from J, leaving 21 bases between. The CDR3 loop is CASSPRTPLGQTEAFF. CDR3 in DNA: TGTGCCAGCAGTCCACGAACCCCCTTAGGACAGACTGAAGCTTTCTTT.

This sequence joins TRBV28 and TRBJ2-1; 9 positions match TRBD2. Trimming at V came to 11 bases and at J to 3 bases, leaving 8 bases not matched to a gene. This CDR3 contains 14 residues. Germline V gene sequence: CDR1 MDHEN, CDR2 SYDVKM. The CDR3 bases are TGTGCCTGTCAGGCGGGAGGGAACTACAATGAGCAGTTCTTC. Protein sequence: CACQAGGNYNEQFF.

The rearrangement links TRBV10-3 to TRBJ2-3; 11 nucleotides agree with TRBD2. The CDR3 has 15 amino acids. Trimming removed 3 bases from V and 6 bases from J; junction bases left unmatched: 5. Germline CDR1 ENHRY, CDR2 SYGVKD. The CDR3 nucleotides read TGTGCCATCAGTGAACTAGCGGGAGAGTCGGATACGCAGTATTTT. This encodes CAISELAGESDTQYF.

This chain links TRBV28 with TRBJ1-5; D possibly corresponds to TRBD1 (5 bases). The V gene lost 6 bases and the J gene lost 3 bases, with 15 bases spanning the gap. CDR3 length equals 15 residues. CDR1 and CDR2 (germline): MDHEN, SYDVKM. CDR3 sequence: CASSRVRGNNQPQHF. CDR3 sequence (DNA): TGTGCCAGCAGCCGGGTAAGGGGAAACAATCAGCCCCAGCATTTT.

CDR3 coding DNA: TGTGCCAGCAGCTTAAGTAACGAGCAGTACTTC. This gives the protein CASSLSNEQYF. The chain carries TRBV7-2 and TRBJ2-7, with unresolved D. Germline V CDR1 and CDR2: SGHTA, FQGNSA. The CDR3 runs to 11 residues. V was cut by 2 bases and J by 5 bases, with 4 bases left in between.

The chain joins TRBV15 to TRBJ2-7, with 7 bases that match TRBD2. V lost 3 bases to trimming and J lost 9 bases; unmatched junction nucleotides: 11. This CDR3 spans 14 amino acids. CDR1 and CDR2 from the germline V gene are LNHNV and YYDKDF (reference sequence). This chain's CDR3 is CATSRVRGGRGQYF. CDR3 coding DNA: TGTGCCACCAGCAGGGTTAGGGGCGGGAGAGGGCAGTACTTC. The variable domain in full, with the rest retrieved from reference TRBV15 and TRBJ2-7, is DAMVIQNPRYQVTQFGKPVTLSCSQTLNHNVMYWYQQKSSQAPKLLFHYYDKDFNNEADTPDNFQSRRPNTSFCFLDIRSPGLGDTAMYLCATSRVRGGRGQYFGPGTRLTVT.

This clone turned up a few times. The chain has TRBV2 and TRBJ2-1; D not certain. V lost 5 bases to trimming and J lost 5 bases, with 7 bases between them. Germline lookup yields CDR1 SNHLY and CDR2 FYNNEI. The CDR3 consists of 12 residues. The CDR3 region is CASSPQNNEQFF. In DNA, the CDR3 is TGTGCCAGCAGTCCCCAAAACAATGAGCAGTTCTTC.